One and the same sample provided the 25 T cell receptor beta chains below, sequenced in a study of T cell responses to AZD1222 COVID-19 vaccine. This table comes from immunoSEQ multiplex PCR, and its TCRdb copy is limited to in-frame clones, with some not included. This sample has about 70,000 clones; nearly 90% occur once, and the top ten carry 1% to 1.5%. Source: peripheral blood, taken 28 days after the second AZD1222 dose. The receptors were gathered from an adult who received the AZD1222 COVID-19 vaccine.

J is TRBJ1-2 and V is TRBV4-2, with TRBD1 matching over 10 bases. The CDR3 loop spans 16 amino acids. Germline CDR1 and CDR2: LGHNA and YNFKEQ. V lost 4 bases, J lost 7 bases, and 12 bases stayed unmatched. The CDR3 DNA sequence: TGTGCCAGCAGCCTCATGGGGGGACAGGGGCTAGGTGGCTACACCTTC. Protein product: CASSLMGGQGLGGYTF.

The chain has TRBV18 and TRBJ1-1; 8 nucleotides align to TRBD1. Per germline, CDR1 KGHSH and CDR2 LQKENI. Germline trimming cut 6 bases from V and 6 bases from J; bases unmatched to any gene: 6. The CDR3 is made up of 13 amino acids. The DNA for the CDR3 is TGTGCCAGCTCCCCCGGGACAGGCGCTGAAGCTTTCTTT. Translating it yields CASSPGTGAEAFF. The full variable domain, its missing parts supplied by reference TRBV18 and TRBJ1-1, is NAGVMQNPRHLVRRRGQEARLRCSPMKGHSHVYWYRQLPEEGLKFMVYLQKENIIDESGMPKERFSAEFPKEGPSILRIQQVVRGDSAAYFCASSPGTGAEAFFGQGTRLTVV.

The CDR3 loop is CASSSRGGAFF. The DNA for the CDR3 is TGTGCCAGCAGCTCCCGGGGAGGGGCTTTCTTT. V and J are TRBV11-2 and TRBJ1-1; D remains unclear. Trimming left V 4 bases short and J 11 bases short, with 11 bases between. The germline V gene has CDR1 SGHAT and CDR2 FQNNGV. The CDR3 has 11 residues.

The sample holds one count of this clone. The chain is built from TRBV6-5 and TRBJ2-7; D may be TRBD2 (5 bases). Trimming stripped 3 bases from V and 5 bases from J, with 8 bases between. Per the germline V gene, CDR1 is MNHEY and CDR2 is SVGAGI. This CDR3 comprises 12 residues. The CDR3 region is CASSYRGDEQYF. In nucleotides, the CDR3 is TGTGCCAGCAGTTATCGGGGAGACGAGCAGTACTTC.

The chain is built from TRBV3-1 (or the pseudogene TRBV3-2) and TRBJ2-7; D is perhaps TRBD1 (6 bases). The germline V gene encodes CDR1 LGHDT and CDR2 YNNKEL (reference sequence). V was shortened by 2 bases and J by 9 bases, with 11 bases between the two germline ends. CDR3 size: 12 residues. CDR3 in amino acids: CASSQQQGRQYF. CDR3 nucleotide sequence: TGTGCCAGCAGCCAACAACAGGGTAGGCAGTACTTC.

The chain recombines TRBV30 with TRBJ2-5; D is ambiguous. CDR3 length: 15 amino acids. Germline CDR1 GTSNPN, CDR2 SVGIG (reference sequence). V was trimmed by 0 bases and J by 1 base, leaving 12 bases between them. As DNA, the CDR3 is TGTGCCTGGAGTGTCTATTCGGCGGTCCAAGAGACCCAGTACTTC. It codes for CAWSVYSAVQETQYF.

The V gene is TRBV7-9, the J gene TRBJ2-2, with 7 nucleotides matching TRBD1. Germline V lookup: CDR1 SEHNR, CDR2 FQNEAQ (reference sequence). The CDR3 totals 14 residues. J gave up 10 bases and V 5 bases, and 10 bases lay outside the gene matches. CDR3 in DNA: TGTGCCAGCAGCATTGGACAGGATTATGAGGAGCTGTTTTTT. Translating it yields CASSIGQDYEELFF.

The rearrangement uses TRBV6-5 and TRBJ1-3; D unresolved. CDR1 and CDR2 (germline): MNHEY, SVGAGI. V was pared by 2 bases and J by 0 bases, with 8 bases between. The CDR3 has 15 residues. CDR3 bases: TGTGCCAGCAGTTACGCAAGGTCCTCTGGAAACACCATATATTTT. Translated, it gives CASSYARSSGNTIYF.

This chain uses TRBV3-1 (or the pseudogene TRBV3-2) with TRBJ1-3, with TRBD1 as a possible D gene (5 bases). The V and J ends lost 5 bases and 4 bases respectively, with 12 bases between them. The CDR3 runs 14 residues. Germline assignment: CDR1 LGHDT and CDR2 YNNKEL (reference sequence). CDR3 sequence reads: CASSGLTGGNTIYF. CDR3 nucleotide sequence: TGTGCCAGCAGCGGGTTAACAGGAGGAAACACCATATATTTT.

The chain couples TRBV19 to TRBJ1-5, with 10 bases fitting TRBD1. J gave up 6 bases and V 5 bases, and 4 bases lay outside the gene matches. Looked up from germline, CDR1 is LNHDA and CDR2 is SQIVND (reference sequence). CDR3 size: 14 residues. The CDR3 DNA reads TGTGCCAGTAGTGACAGGGGGCGCATTCAGCCCCAGCATTTT. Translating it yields CASSDRGRIQPQHF.

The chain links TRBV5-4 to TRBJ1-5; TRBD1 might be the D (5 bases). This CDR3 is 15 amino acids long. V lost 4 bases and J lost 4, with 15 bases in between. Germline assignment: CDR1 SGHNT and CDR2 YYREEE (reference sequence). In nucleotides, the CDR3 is TGTGCCAGCAGCCGGGGCGGTGAGGGGAATCAGCCCCAGCATTTT. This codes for CASSRGGEGNQPQHF.

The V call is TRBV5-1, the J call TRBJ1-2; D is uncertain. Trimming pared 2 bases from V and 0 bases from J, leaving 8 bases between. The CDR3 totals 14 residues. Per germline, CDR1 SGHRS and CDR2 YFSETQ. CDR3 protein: CASSLGLSNYGYTF. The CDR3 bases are TGCGCCAGCAGCTTAGGTCTTTCTAACTATGGCTACACCTTC.

The CDR3 nucleotides read TGTGCCAGCAGCTTTGCGGGAGGACGCACAGATACGCAGTATTTT. This translates into CASSFAGGRTDTQYF. The genes are TRBV7-9 and TRBJ2-3, with TRBD2 identical over 8 bases. The CDR3 is made up of 15 amino acids. The J segment lost 1 base and the V segment lost 3 bases, leaving 3 bases of the junction unmatched. CDR1 is SEHNR and CDR2 is FQNEAQ in the germline V gene (reference sequence). Complete variable domain (other parts from reference TRBV7-9 and TRBJ2-3): DTGVSQNPRHKITKRGQNVTFRCDPISEHNRLYWYRQTLGQGPEFLTYFQNEAQLEKSRLLSDRFSAERPKGSFSTLEIQRTEQGDSAMYLCASSFAGGRTDTQYFGPGTRLTVL.

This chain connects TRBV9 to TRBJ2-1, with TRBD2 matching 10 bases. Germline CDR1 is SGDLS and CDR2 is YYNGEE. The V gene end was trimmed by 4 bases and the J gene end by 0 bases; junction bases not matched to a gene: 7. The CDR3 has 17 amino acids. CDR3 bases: TGTGCCAGCAGCCCTCGGACTAGCGGCTTCTCCTACAATGAGCAGTTCTTC. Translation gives CASSPRTSGFSYNEQFF. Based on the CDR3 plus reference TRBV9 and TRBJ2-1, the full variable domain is DSGVTQTPKHLITATGQRVTLRCSPRSGDLSVYWYQQSLDQGLQFLIQYYNGEERAKGNILERFSAQQFPDLHSELNLSSLELGDSALYFCASSPRTSGFSYNEQFFGPGTRLTVL.

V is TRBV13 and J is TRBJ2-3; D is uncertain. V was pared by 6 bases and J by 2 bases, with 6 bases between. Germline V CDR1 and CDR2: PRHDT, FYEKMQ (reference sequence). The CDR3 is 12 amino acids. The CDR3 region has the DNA TGTGCCAGCAGATATGACACAGATACGCAGTATTTT. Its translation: CASRYDTDTQYF.

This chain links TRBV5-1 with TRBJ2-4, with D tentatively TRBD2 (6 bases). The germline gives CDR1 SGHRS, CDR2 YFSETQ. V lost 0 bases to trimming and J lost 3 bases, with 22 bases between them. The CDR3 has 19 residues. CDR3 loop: CASSLAGGGGVGVKNIQYF. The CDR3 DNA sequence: TGCGCCAGCAGCTTGGCTGGGGGAGGAGGAGTTGGGGTCAAAAACATTCAGTACTTC.

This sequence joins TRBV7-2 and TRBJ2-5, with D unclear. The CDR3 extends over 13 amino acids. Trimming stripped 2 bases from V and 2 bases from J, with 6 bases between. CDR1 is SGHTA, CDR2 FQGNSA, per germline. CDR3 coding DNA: TGTGCCAGCAGCTTAAACAGTCAAGAGACCCAGTACTTC. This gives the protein CASSLNSQETQYF.

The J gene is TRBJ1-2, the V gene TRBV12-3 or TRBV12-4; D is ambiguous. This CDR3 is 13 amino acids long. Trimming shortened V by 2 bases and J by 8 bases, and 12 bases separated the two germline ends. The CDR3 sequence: CASSLQVFSGYTF. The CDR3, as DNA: TGTGCCAGCAGTTTACAGGTTTTCAGCGGCTACACCTTC.

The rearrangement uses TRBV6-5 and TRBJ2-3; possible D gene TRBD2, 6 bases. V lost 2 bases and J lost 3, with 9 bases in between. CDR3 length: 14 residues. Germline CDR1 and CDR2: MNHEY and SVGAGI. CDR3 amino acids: CASSYGRRTDTQYF. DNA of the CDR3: TGTGCCAGCAGTTACGGGAGGAGGACAGATACGCAGTATTTT.

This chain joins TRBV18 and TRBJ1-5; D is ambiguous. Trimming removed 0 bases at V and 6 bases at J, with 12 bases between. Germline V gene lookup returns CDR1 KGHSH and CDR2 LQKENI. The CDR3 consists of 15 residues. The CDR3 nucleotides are TGTGCCAGCTCACCACCGGGGAGAAAGCTTCAGCCCCAGCATTTT. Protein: CASSPPGRKLQPQHF.

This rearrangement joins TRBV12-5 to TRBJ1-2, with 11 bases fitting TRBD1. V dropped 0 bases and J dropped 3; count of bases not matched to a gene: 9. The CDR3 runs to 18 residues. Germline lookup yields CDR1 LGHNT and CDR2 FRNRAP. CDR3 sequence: CASGLVRRTGGVDYGYTF. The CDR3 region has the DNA TGTGCTAGTGGTTTGGTACGACGGACAGGGGGCGTAGACTATGGCTACACCTTC.

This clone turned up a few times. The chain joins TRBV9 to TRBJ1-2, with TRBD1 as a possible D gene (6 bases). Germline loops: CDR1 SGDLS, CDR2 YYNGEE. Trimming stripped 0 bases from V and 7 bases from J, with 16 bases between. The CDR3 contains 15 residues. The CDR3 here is CASSVEAGEVGGYTF. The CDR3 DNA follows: TGTGCCAGCAGCGTAGAGGCAGGGGAAGTCGGTGGCTACACCTTC.

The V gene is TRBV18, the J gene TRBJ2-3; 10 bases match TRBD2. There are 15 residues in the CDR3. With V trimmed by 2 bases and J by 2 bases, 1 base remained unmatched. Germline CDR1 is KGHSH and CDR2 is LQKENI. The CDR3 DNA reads TGTGCCAGCTCACCAACTAGCGGGGACACAGATACGCAGTATTTT. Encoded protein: CASSPTSGDTDTQYF.

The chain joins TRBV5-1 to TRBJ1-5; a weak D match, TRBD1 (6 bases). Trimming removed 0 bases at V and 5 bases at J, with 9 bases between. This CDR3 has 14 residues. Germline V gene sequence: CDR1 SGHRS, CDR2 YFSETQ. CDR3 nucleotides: TGCGCCAGCAGCTTGGTGGGGGCGGATCAGCCCCAGCATTTT. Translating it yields CASSLVGADQPQHF. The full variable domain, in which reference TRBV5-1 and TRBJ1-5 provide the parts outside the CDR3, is KAGVTQTPRYLIKTRGQQVTLSCSPISGHRSVSWYQQTPGQGLQFLFEYFSETQRNKGNFPGRFSGRQFSNSRSEMNVSTLELGDSALYLCASSLVGADQPQHFGDGTRLSIL.

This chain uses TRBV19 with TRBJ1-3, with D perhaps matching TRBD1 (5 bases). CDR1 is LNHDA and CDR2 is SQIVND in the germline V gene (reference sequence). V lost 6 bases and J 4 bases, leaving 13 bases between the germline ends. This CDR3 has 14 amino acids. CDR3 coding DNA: TGTGCCAGTAGGGGACGGATGGAAGGAAACACCATATATTTT. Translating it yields CASRGRMEGNTIYF.